One sample yielded the 24 T cell receptor beta chains listed below, sequenced in a study of blood T cell repertoires in COVID-19 (dated by TCRdb to the early 2020s). Libraries were prepared through the immunoSEQ multiplex PCR assay. TCRdb re-hosts the immuneACCESS table, in-frame sequences only. Its copies lack some clones; in the studies checked, an unresolved V gene accounts for under half of them, and the cause for the rest is not known. Across this sample there are 150,000 to 200,000 clones, with about 80% seen only once. The top ten hold about 2.7% of the sample. What was sequenced was peripheral blood. Receptors originate from a human donor with acute or convalescent COVID-19. The donor label of this sample is uncertain.

The chain links TRBV18 to TRBJ1-3; D remains unclear. CDR3 size: 15 residues. Germline V CDR1 and CDR2: KGHSH, LQKENI. The V end was cut by 2 bases, the J end by 0 bases, with 8 bases between. DNA of the CDR3: TGTGCCAGCTCACCATCACGGGACTCTGGAAACACCATATATTTT. Its translation is CASSPSRDSGNTIYF.

The chain uses TRBV5-1 and TRBJ2-7, with TRBD2 identical over 11 bases. This CDR3 spans 17 amino acids. Germline values: CDR1 SGHRS, CDR2 YFSETQ. J lost 7 bases, V lost 4 bases, and 16 bases had no gene match. This CDR3 is CASSLGPTSGRVGEQYF. The DNA for the CDR3 is TGCGCCAGCAGCCTGGGACCAACTAGCGGGAGAGTGGGGGAGCAGTACTTC.

V and J are TRBV7-2 and TRBJ2-4, with 14 bases lining up with TRBD2. The CDR3 spans 18 residues. Germline V gene sequence: CDR1 SGHTA, CDR2 FQGNSA. The trim removed 7 bases at V and 3 bases at J, leaving 11 bases unmatched. CDR3 DNA sequence: TGTGCCAGCACCATTCCGGGACTAGCGGGAGAAGTCAAAAACATTCAGTACTTC. This encodes CASTIPGLAGEVKNIQYF.

This sequence joins TRBV6-5 and TRBJ2-1; 11 positions agree with TRBD1. Per the germline V gene, CDR1 is MNHEY and CDR2 is SVGAGI. The CDR3 has 15 amino acids. The V segment lost 2 bases and the J segment 8 bases; nucleotides outside the gene matches: 5. The CDR3 DNA sequence: TGTGCCAGCAGTTACCGAGGACAGGGGGCGGATGAGCAGTTCTTC. Its protein product is CASSYRGQGADEQFF.

The CDR3, as DNA: TGCGCCAGCAGCCAGACACCCGGCTCTGGAAACACCATATATTTT. This codes for CASSQTPGSGNTIYF. The rearrangement uses TRBV5-1 and TRBJ1-3; D uncertain. V was pared by 4 bases and J by 0 bases, with 11 bases between. Germline V CDR1 and CDR2: SGHRS, YFSETQ. CDR3 length: 15 amino acids.

V and J are TRBV3-1 (or the pseudogene TRBV3-2) and TRBJ1-5; D remains ambiguous. The V end was cut by 0 bases, the J end by 5 bases, with 8 bases between. From germline, CDR1 is LGHDT and CDR2 YNNKEL (reference sequence). This CDR3 has 14 amino acids. CDR3 DNA: TGTGCCAGCAGCCAAGATCGGGAGCATCAGCCCCAGCATTTT. Protein sequence: CASSQDREHQPQHF.

In this sample, this clone turned up many times. This chain connects TRBV19 to TRBJ2-2; 9 nucleotides match TRBD1. CDR3 length: 14 amino acids. V dropped 6 bases and J dropped 6; count of bases not matched to a gene: 5. Germline loops: CDR1 LNHDA, CDR2 SQIVND (reference sequence). The CDR3 is CASRGTGIAGELFF. The CDR3 DNA follows: TGTGCCAGTAGAGGGACAGGGATCGCCGGGGAGCTGTTTTTT.

This chain uses TRBV2 with TRBJ2-1, with 7 nucleotides matching TRBD2. The CDR3 has 13 residues. Germline V gene data show CDR1 as SNHLY and CDR2 as FYNNEI. With 7 bases clipped from V and 6 bases from J, the junction kept 6 bases outside the gene matches. CDR3 in amino acids: CASTAGGGNEQFF. The CDR3 DNA follows: TGTGCCAGCACCGCGGGCGGGGGCAATGAGCAGTTCTTC.

The CDR3 loop reads CASSFSGTYNEQFF. The CDR3 DNA reads as TGTGCCAGCAGTTTTAGCGGGACTTACAATGAGCAGTTCTTC. This chain uses TRBV27 with TRBJ2-1; 8 bases match TRBD2. CDR3 length: 14 amino acids. J lost 4 bases, V lost 3 bases, and 2 bases had no gene match. Germline V gene lookup returns CDR1 MNHEY and CDR2 SMNVEV (reference sequence).

This chain connects TRBV21-1 to TRBJ2-7; TRBD2, the D gene given by the table, was not confirmed from the DNA. TRBV21-1 is noted as a pseudogene. The CDR3 runs to 15 residues. The CDR3 loop reads CASSKLAGGRDEQYF. The CDR3 DNA sequence: TGTGCCAGCAGCAAATTAGCGGGGGGGCGGGACGAGCAGTACTTC.

V gene TRBV6-5 combines with J gene TRBJ1-6; TRBD1 is a possible D gene (6 bases). Germline values: CDR1 MNHEY, CDR2 SVGAGI. CDR3 size: 15 residues. Between the trimmed V and J ends, which lost 6 bases and 10 bases, there was a span of 19 bases. The CDR3: CASRRAGADGSPLHF. DNA of the CDR3: TGTGCCAGCAGGAGGGCAGGGGCAGACGGCTCACCCCTCCACTTT.

The chain recombines TRBV9 with TRBJ2-5, with 8 nucleotides matching TRBD2. Germline values: CDR1 SGDLS, CDR2 YYNGEE. Losses at the gene ends were 1 base for V and 4 bases for J; bases not matched to a gene: 6. CDR3 length equals 15 residues. CDR3 bases: TGTGCCAGCAGCGTAAAAGCGGGAGTGAGAGAGACCCAGTACTTC. It specifies CASSVKAGVRETQYF.

This clone was recorded only once. J is TRBJ2-5 and V is TRBV6-2 or TRBV6-3; D is possibly TRBD1 (6 bases). This CDR3 comprises 16 residues. Germline CDR1 MNHEY, CDR2 SVGEGT. Trimming took off 4 bases at V and 5 bases at J, with 20 bases between the two ends. CDR3 amino acids: CASSFGRGIKGETQYF. The CDR3 DNA reads as TGTGCCAGCAGTTTCGGAAGGGGGATTAAAGGGGAGACCCAGTACTTC.

The chain carries TRBV19 and TRBJ1-4; D perhaps matches TRBD1 (6 bases). Trimming pared 4 bases from V and 5 bases from J, leaving 11 bases between. Germline CDR1 and CDR2: LNHDA and SQIVND (reference sequence). The CDR3 totals 14 residues. CDR3 sequence: CASSSRQENEKLFF. CDR3 bases: TGTGCCAGTAGTAGTCGACAGGAAAATGAAAAACTGTTTTTT.

The chain combines TRBV2 with TRBJ2-1; 10 nucleotides match TRBD2. Germline lookup yields CDR1 SNHLY and CDR2 FYNNEI. With V trimmed by 6 bases and J by 4 bases, 6 bases remained unmatched. CDR3 length: 15 amino acids. CDR3 protein: CASSGLAGVYNEQFF. The CDR3 DNA reads TGTGCCAGCAGCGGTCTAGCGGGGGTTTACAATGAGCAGTTCTTC.

This clone was seen once. The chain uses TRBV30 and TRBJ1-6; possibly TRBD1 for D (5 bases). The CDR3 consists of 16 residues. Between the trimmed V and J ends, which lost 4 bases and 0 bases, there was a span of 13 bases. CDR1 is GTSNPN and CDR2 is SVGIG in the germline V gene (reference sequence). The DNA of the CDR3 is TGTGCCTGGACCACTCCTCAGGGCTCCTATAATTCACCCCTCCACTTT. It specifies CAWTTPQGSYNSPLHF.

The chain couples TRBV25-1 to TRBJ1-3; 7 bases match TRBD1. The V segment lost 3 bases and the J segment 5 bases; nucleotides outside the gene matches: 1. Germline CDR1 and CDR2: MGHDK and SYGVNS. This CDR3 contains 13 residues. As DNA, the CDR3 is TGTGCCAGCAGTGAGACAGGGAGAAACACCATATATTTT. Residues: CASSETGRNTIYF.

The rearrangement links TRBV3-1 (or the pseudogene TRBV3-2) to TRBJ2-7; possible D gene TRBD2, 6 bases. Trimming took off 0 bases at V and 7 bases at J, with 16 bases between the two ends. Germline CDR1 and CDR2: LGHDT and YNNKEL (reference sequence). There are 15 residues in the CDR3. CDR3 in amino acids: CASSQDITDYKEQYF. CDR3 DNA sequence: TGTGCCAGCAGCCAAGATATAACGGACTACAAAGAGCAGTACTTC.

This rearrangement joins TRBV11-2 to TRBJ2-1; a weak D match, TRBD2 (6 bases). Trimming removed 5 bases from V and 3 bases from J, with 20 bases in between. The CDR3 covers 17 residues. Germline CDR1 is SGHAT and CDR2 is FQNNGV. The CDR3 region is CASSPAWTGAFYNEQFF. The CDR3 DNA is TGTGCCAGCAGCCCTGCCTGGACGGGAGCTTTCTACAATGAGCAGTTCTTC.

The J gene is TRBJ1-6, the V gene TRBV19; the match to TRBD1 covers 7 bases. The CDR3 has 13 residues. J was trimmed by 3 bases and V by 9 bases; bases with no gene match: 2. Germline V lookup: CDR1 LNHDA, CDR2 SQIVND (reference sequence). The CDR3 DNA sequence: TGTGCCAGCGGGACAGTCTATAATTCACCCCTCCACTTT. Its protein is CASGTVYNSPLHF.

V is TRBV5-1 and J is TRBJ1-2, with D possibly matching TRBD1 (5 bases). The V gene lost 0 bases and the J gene lost 8 bases, with 14 bases spanning the gap. CDR3 size: 14 residues. The germline CDR1 and CDR2 sequences are SGHRS and YFSETQ. CDR3 in amino acids: CASSLVGRDSGYTF. In DNA, the CDR3 is TGCGCCAGCAGCTTGGTAGGCAGGGATAGCGGCTACACCTTC.

The chain combines TRBV14 with TRBJ1-6; D is possibly TRBD1 (6 bases). Germline V gene lookup returns CDR1 SGHDN and CDR2 FVKESK. The length of the CDR3 is 14 residues. Deletions cut 4 bases from V and 10 bases from J, with 14 bases between. CDR3 in amino acids: CASSLGGKASPLHF. CDR3 DNA: TGTGCCAGCAGCCTAGGGGGAAAGGCCTCACCCCTCCACTTT.

This sequence joins TRBV7-9 and TRBJ2-1; the D gene is possibly TRBD1 (5 bases). From germline, CDR1 is SEHNR and CDR2 FQNEAQ (reference sequence). V was pared by 1 base and J by 3 bases, with 13 bases between. The CDR3 sequence is 16 residues long. The DNA for the CDR3 is TGTGCCAGCAGCTTAGGTCTACAGGTGGTCTACAATGAGCAGTTCTTC. Translated: CASSLGLQVVYNEQFF.

The chain has TRBV3-1 (or the pseudogene TRBV3-2) and TRBJ2-1; D remains ambiguous. From germline, CDR1 is LGHDT and CDR2 YNNKEL (reference sequence). V was cut by 3 bases and J by 4 bases, with 4 bases left in between. The CDR3 is 12 residues long. The CDR3, as DNA: TGTGCCAGCAGCCACCGGTACAATGAGCAGTTCTTC. Amino acids: CASSHRYNEQFF.